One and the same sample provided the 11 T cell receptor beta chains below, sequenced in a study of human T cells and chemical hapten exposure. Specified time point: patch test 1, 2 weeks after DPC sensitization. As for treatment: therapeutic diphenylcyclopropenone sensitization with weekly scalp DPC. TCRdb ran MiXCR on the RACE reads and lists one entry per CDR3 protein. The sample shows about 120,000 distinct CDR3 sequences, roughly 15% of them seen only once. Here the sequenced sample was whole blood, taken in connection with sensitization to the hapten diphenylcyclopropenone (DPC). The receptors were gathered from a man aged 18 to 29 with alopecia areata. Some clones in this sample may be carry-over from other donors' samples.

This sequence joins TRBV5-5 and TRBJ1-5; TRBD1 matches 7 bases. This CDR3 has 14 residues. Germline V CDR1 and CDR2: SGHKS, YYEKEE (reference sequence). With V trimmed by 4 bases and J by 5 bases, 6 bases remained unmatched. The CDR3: CASSPGQSYQPQHF. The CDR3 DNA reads TGTGCCAGCAGCCCGGGACAGTCTTATCAGCCCCAGCATTTT.

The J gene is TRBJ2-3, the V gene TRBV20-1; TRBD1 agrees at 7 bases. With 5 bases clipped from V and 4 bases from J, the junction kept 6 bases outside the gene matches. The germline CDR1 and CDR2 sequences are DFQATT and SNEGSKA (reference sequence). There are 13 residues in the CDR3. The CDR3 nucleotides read TGCAGTGCTTGGGACAGATATTCAGATACGCAGTATTTT. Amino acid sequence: CSAWDRYSDTQYF.

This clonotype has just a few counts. The CDR3, as DNA: TGCAGCGTTGAACTCCTTGGGGGCTACACCTTC. Residues: CSVELLGGYTF. The chain uses TRBV29-1 and TRBJ1-2; D ambiguous. Germline V CDR1 and CDR2: SQVTM, ANQGSEA. This CDR3 comprises 11 residues. V was clipped by 2 bases and J by 8 bases, with 9 bases between them.

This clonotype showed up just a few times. The CDR3 is CASSMGFRRWTEAFF. The CDR3 DNA follows: TGTGCCAGCAGCATGGGCTTTAGAAGATGGACTGAAGCTTTCTTT. J is TRBJ1-1 and V is TRBV14; D gene uncertain. Trimming pared 5 bases from V and 5 bases from J, leaving 18 bases between. This CDR3 is 15 amino acids long. Looked up from germline, CDR1 is SGHDN and CDR2 is FVKESK.

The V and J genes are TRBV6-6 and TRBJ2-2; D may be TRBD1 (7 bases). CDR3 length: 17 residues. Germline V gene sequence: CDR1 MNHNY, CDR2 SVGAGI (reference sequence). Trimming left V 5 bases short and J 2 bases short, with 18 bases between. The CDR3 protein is CASSQTAGQINTGELFF. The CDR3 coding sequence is TGTGCCAGCAGTCAGACCGCGGGACAGATCAACACCGGGGAGCTGTTTTTT.

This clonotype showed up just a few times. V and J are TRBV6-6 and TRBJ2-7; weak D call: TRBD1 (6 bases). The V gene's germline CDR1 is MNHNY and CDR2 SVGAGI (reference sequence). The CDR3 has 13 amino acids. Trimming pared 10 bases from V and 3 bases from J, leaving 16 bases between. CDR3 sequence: CATAGTHFYEQYF. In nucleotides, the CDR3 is TGTGCCACCGCCGGGACACACTTCTACGAGCAGTACTTC.

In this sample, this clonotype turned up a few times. The CDR3 bases are TGCAGTGCTAGCGGGGACTTAGCTAACTATGGCTACACCTTC. Translated: CSASGDLANYGYTF. The V gene is TRBV20-1, the J gene TRBJ1-2, with D maybe TRBD1 (5 bases). Per the germline V gene, CDR1 is DFQATT and CDR2 is SNEGSKA (reference sequence). The V gene lost 3 bases and the J gene lost 0 bases, with 11 bases spanning the gap. CDR3 size: 14 residues.

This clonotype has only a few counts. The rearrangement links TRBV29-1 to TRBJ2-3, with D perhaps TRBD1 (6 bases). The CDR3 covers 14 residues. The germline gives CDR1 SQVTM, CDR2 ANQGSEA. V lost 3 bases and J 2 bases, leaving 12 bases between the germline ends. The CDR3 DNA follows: TGCAGCGTTGAGAGGGGGACCTTCACAGATACGCAGTATTTT. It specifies CSVERGTFTDTQYF.

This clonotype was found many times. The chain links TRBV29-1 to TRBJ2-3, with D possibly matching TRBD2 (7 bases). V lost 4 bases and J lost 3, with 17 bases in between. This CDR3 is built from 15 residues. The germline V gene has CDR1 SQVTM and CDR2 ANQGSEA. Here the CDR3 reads CSVGDMAGATDTQYF. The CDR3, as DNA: TGCAGCGTTGGTGATATGGCGGGGGCGACAGATACGCAGTATTTT.

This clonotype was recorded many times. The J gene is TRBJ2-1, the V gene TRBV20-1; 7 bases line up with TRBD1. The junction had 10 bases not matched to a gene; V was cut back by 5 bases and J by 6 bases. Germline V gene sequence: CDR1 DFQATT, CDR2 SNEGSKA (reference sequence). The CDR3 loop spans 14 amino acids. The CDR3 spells CSAPPGTDGNEQFF. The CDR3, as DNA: TGCAGTGCTCCGCCGGGGACAGATGGCAATGAGCAGTTCTTC.

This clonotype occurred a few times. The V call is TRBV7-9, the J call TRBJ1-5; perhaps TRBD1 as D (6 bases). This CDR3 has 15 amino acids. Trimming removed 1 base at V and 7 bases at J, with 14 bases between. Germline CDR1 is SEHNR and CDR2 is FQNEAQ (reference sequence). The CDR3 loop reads CASSLGGGGGQPQHF. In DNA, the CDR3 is TGTGCCAGCAGCTTAGGAGGCGGGGGCGGCCAGCCCCAGCATTTT.